Given below is one T cell receptor beta chain in context. The antigen this receptor binds is unknown. This entry belongs to a study of monozygotic twins with inflammatory bowel disease (dated by TCRdb to between 2018 and 2021). Notes on the research overall: The complete study included about 30 monozygotic twin pairs: 19 IBD-discordant Danish pairs and nine German pairs, of which four were IBD-concordant and five were IBD-discordant. The search for disease-associated traits relied mainly on comparing IBD patients with their genetically identical healthy co-twins within discordant pairs. Each individual had, on average, about 151 000 unique TCRalpha sequences and 181 000 unique TCRbeta sequences available for analysis.

CDR1 and CDR2, per the germline V gene, are SGHRS and YFSETQ. From the cysteine up to the phenylalanine, the CDR3 has a length of 13 residues. No DNA was logged. The paper as a whole reports these results and caveats: Differing immunosuppressive treatments among patients may have added background noise and inter-individual variability to the repertoires. The analysis was unable to tell apart different T cell subtypes. Fewer clonotypes were shared with other individuals by IBD patients than by healthy twins, most markedly in patients showing signs of disease activity. IBD patients had lower TCRbeta repertoire diversity, measured by the inverse Simpson index, than their healthy co-twins. Concordant and discordant twins showed no difference in repertoire similarity, possibly because of limited statistical power. No single strong signal or clonotype linked to IBD turned up in the results, so the idea that one exists was not supported.

Preparation of the library involved 5' RACE. For each TCR library, 3,500 to 4,000 ng of total RNA was used. For each sample, cDNA was synthesized in eight separate reactions using SMARTScribe reverse transcriptase. During cDNA synthesis, template switching introduced unique molecular identifiers that contained a 6-nucleotide sample barcode. TCRalpha and TCRbeta cDNA was amplified by two nested PCRs of about 15 and 9 cycles, with bead purification after each PCR. Before amplification, the cDNA was both treated with uracil DNA-glycosylase and purified with the QIAquick PCR purification kit. The second PCR was the step at which Illumina TruSeq-compatible adapters and sample-specific barcodes were added. TapeStation and Qubit were used to check library quality and concentration, and roughly 4.6 ng of each library was pooled. Sequencing of the pooled libraries was done on an Illumina HiSeq2500 single-index Rapid Run using custom sequencing primers and 2 x 100 bp reads. As for how the authors treated the data: UMI-based consensus assembly with MiGEC version 1.2.6 was used to correct PCR and sequencing errors. MiXCR version 2.1.1 handled V(D)J alignment, clonotype assembly and CDR3 extraction. To normalise gene usage, clonotype sharing and MAIT/NKT TCR abundance, the top 1000, 10 000 and 20 000 clonotypes in each sample were analysed. After downsampling to 27 000 UMIs, diversity was calculated as the inverse Simpson index using the vegan R package. Paired Mann-Whitney U tests were applied to discordant twin pairs, with Benjamini-Hochberg correction for multiple testing. The reads went through TCRdb reprocessing, and each CDR3 protein sequence gets one entry with no DNA. The V and J calls here are based on TCRdb, not the publication. This sample's table has entries for about 210,000 distinct CDR3 sequences. The top ten hold roughly 1.5% of the sample.

An approximately 2.5 ml peripheral blood sample was drawn into PAXgene tubes per donor and stored at -80°C. Total RNA was isolated from whole blood with the PAXgene blood miRNA kit on an automated QIAcube, without T cell sorting. Deep TCRalpha and TCRbeta repertoire profiling with unique molecular barcoding was performed on peripheral blood of monozygotic twin pairs concordant or discordant for inflammatory bowel disease. Smoking habits were recorded for all twin pairs, and each individual was classified as a current, former or never smoker. The chain uses TRBV5-1 and TRBJ2-2; there is no DNA to check the TCRdb D call of TRBD2. The material sequenced was blood. The receptor was isolated from a human donor with ulcerative colitis or Crohn's disease, or a healthy co-twin of an affected twin (not recorded which). CDR3 sequence: CASSSGGAGELFF.